Shown below are 18 T cell receptor beta chains from a single sample sequenced in a study of blood T cell repertoires in COVID-19. TCRdb's table, derived via immunoSEQ multiplex PCR, lists solely in-frame clones and lacks some. The sample includes approximately 190,000 clones, about 88% of them seen just once. The specimen sequenced was peripheral blood. Receptors were obtained from a middle-aged woman who had recovered from COVID-19.

This rearrangement joins TRBV3-1 (or the pseudogene TRBV3-2) to TRBJ2-5, with 11 nucleotides matching TRBD1. CDR3 length: 15 residues. The V gene end was trimmed by 4 bases and the J gene end by 8 bases; junction bases not matched to a gene: 9. Germline V gene data show CDR1 as LGHDT and CDR2 as YNNKEL (reference sequence). CDR3 protein: CASSLRRTGGDTQYF. The CDR3 DNA is TGTGCCAGCAGCCTGCGAAGGACAGGGGGCGATACCCAGTACTTC.

The chain recombines TRBV3-1 (or the pseudogene TRBV3-2) with TRBJ2-3; 7 positions agree with TRBD1. This CDR3 spans 12 amino acids. J was trimmed by 12 bases and V by 0 bases; bases with no gene match: 3. Germline CDR1 and CDR2: LGHDT and YNNKEL (reference sequence). The CDR3 sequence is CASSQEGTAQYF. The CDR3 region has the DNA TGTGCCAGCAGCCAAGAAGGGACAGCACAGTATTTT.

This chain links TRBV28 with TRBJ2-1; 10 bases are shared with TRBD2. Germline CDR1 reads MDHEN; CDR2 reads SYDVKM. V gave up 8 bases and J gave up 7 bases; unmatched junction bases: 11. CDR3 size: 15 residues. The CDR3, as DNA: TGTGCCAGCGCTTTGGGAGCGGGAGGGCCGAATGAGCAGTTCTTC. Its protein product is CASALGAGGPNEQFF.

The chain recombines TRBV21-1 with TRBJ2-7; the table assigns TRBD2, which was not confirmed against the DNA. TRBV21-1 has pseudogene status. The CDR3 covers 18 residues. CDR3 sequence reads: CASSKRPGGAGRSYEQYF. CDR3 DNA sequence: TGTGCCAGCAGCAAACGCCCTGGGGGGGCAGGCCGCTCCTACGAGCAGTACTTC.

V is TRBV28 and J is TRBJ2-7, with 7 nucleotides matching TRBD2. V shed 6 bases, J shed 2 bases, and the junction held 7 bases outside the gene matches. Germline assignment: CDR1 MDHEN and CDR2 SYDVKM. This CDR3 spans 14 amino acids. The CDR3 DNA follows: TGTGCCAGCAGCCGTGGGGGGGGAACCTACGAGCAGTACTTC. It encodes CASSRGGGTYEQYF.

This clone was seen repeatedly, ten times or more. The chain is built from TRBV24-1 and TRBJ2-3, with 8 bases that match TRBD1. Trimming cost V 9 bases and J 15 bases; bases outside gene matches: 10. This CDR3 has 11 amino acids. Germline V gene data show CDR1 as KGHDR and CDR2 as SFDVKD. The CDR3: CATERTGFRYF. DNA of the CDR3: TGTGCCACCGAAAGGACAGGGTTTCGATATTTT.

V usage is TRBV2 and J usage is TRBJ2-6; 7 nucleotides line up with TRBD2. CDR1 is SNHLY and CDR2 is FYNNEI in the germline V gene. Unmatched junction bases numbered 6, after V lost 7 bases and J lost 0 bases. The CDR3 is 16 amino acids. CDR3 bases: TGTGCCAGCACTCCGGGACTAAGCTCTGGGGCCAACGTCCTGACTTTC. Its protein is CASTPGLSSGANVLTF.

The rearrangement joins TRBV18 to TRBJ1-1; D perhaps matches TRBD1 (6 bases). The CDR3 has 14 amino acids. V was pared by 6 bases and J by 1 base, with 12 bases between. Germline CDR1 KGHSH, CDR2 LQKENI. For the CDR3, the DNA is TGTGCCAGCTCTCCGGACAGTAAGAACACTGAAGCTTTCTTT. It specifies CASSPDSKNTEAFF.

J is TRBJ1-2 and V is TRBV12-3 or TRBV12-4; no firm D call. The V gene lost 5 bases and the J gene lost 11 bases, with 15 bases spanning the gap. This CDR3 is 12 amino acids long. Here the CDR3 reads CASSPRNVLYTF. CDR3 bases: TGTGCCAGCAGTCCGAGGAACGTCTTGTACACCTTC.

The chain recombines TRBV10-2 with TRBJ2-1, with 13 bases identical to TRBD2. Germline V gives CDR1 WSHSY, CDR2 SAAADI. The V and J ends lost 0 bases and 0 bases, in that order; junction bases with no gene match: 11. This CDR3 spans 21 amino acids. This CDR3 reads CASSESGPGLAGLSSYNEQFF. CDR3 coding DNA: TGCGCCAGCAGTGAGTCGGGGCCGGGACTAGCGGGACTGAGCTCCTACAATGAGCAGTTCTTC.

This chain uses TRBV3-1 (or the pseudogene TRBV3-2) with TRBJ2-1; 8 positions agree with TRBD1. Germline lookup yields CDR1 LGHDT and CDR2 YNNKEL (reference sequence). CDR3 length equals 16 residues. Trimming removed 4 bases from V and 6 bases from J; junction bases left unmatched: 11. This chain's CDR3 is CASSLGTGRGVNEQFF. The CDR3 DNA is TGTGCCAGCAGCCTCGGGACAGGCCGCGGGGTCAATGAGCAGTTCTTC.

For this clone: The same CDR3 arises from other DNA sequences in this sample as well. The J gene is TRBJ1-2, the V gene TRBV18, with no clear D. V lost 0 bases and J lost 5, with 10 bases in between. The V gene's germline CDR1 is KGHSH and CDR2 LQKENI. CDR3 size: 14 residues. CDR3 sequence reads: CASSPPGELYGYTF. In DNA form, the CDR3 reads TGTGCCAGCTCACCACCGGGAGAGCTATATGGCTACACCTTC.

V and J are TRBV7-2 and TRBJ2-3; 8 positions match TRBD2. CDR1 and CDR2 from the germline V gene are SGHTA and FQGNSA. CDR3 size: 14 residues. The junction had 8 bases not matched to a gene; V was cut back by 4 bases and J by 8 bases. CDR3 DNA sequence: TGTGCCAGCAGCTCGGACCACCTAGCGGGTACGCAGTATTTT. It specifies CASSSDHLAGTQYF.

The V call is TRBV6-2 or TRBV6-3, the J call TRBJ1-6; D not certain. The CDR3 loop spans 15 amino acids. CDR1 is MNHEY and CDR2 is SVGEGT in the germline V gene. The V end was cut by 5 bases, the J end by 0 bases, with 8 bases between. The CDR3 spells CASSSMSSYNSPLHF. The CDR3 DNA sequence: TGTGCCAGCAGTAGCATGAGCTCCTATAATTCACCCCTCCACTTT.

This chain joins TRBV18 and TRBJ1-1; D is possibly TRBD1 (5 bases). This CDR3 spans 16 amino acids. Trimming removed 0 bases from V and 1 base from J, with 12 bases in between. Germline assignment: CDR1 KGHSH and CDR2 LQKENI. The CDR3 DNA follows: TGTGCCAGCTCACCACCCCTCGGTCAGGGGAACACTGAAGCTTTCTTT. This codes for CASSPPLGQGNTEAFF.

The chain has TRBV7-2 and TRBJ2-5, with TRBD2 as a possible D gene (6 bases). Germline V gene data show CDR1 as SGHTA and CDR2 as FQGNSA. V shed 4 bases and J shed 2 bases, with 11 bases lying between them. The CDR3 extends over 14 amino acids. The CDR3 DNA reads TGTGCCAGCAGCTCCAGCGGGCGGCAAGAGACCCAGTACTTC. Its protein product is CASSSSGRQETQYF.

The chain carries TRBV6-5 and TRBJ1-4; D not certain. The CDR3 sequence is 14 residues long. Between the trimmed V and J ends, which lost 9 bases and 5 bases, there was a span of 16 bases. Germline-derived CDR1 and CDR2 are MNHEY and SVGAGI. The CDR3 DNA reads TGTGCCAGTAATACCGGGAAAGGGAATGAAAAACTGTTTTTT. Protein sequence: CASNTGKGNEKLFF.

The rearrangement links TRBV5-4 to TRBJ1-1; 10 bases line up with TRBD1. Per the germline V gene, CDR1 is SGHNT and CDR2 is YYREEE (reference sequence). The J segment lost 4 bases and the V segment lost 0 bases, leaving 3 bases of the junction unmatched. CDR3 length: 15 amino acids. For the CDR3, the DNA is TGTGCCAGCAGCTTGGCAAGGACAGGGGGCACTGAAGCTTTCTTT. Its protein product is CASSLARTGGTEAFF. Full variable domain (remainder filled in from reference TRBV5-4 and TRBJ1-1): ETGVTQSPTHLIKTRGQQVTLRCSSQSGHNTVSWYQQALGQGPQFIFQYYREEENGRGNFPPRFSGLQFPNYSSELNVNALELDDSALYLCASSLARTGGTEAFFGQGTRLTVV.